These 5 T cell receptor beta chains came from one sample sequenced in a study of vaccination effects on CD4 cells after COVID-19. These receptors have no known antigen. Profiled with immunoSEQ multiplex PCR; TCRdb holds only in-frame clones, not every one. Of 23,000 or so clones detected, approximately 80% appear once; the ten largest clones hold around 5.1%. Within the ViraFEST assay, antigen-specific CD4+ T cells underwent expansion with viral peptide pools prior to sequencing. A roughly 10-day culture period preceded the isolation of CD4+ T cells. The cohort was immunized with two doses of either the BNT162b2 or mRNA-1273 vaccine. The sample here was CD4+ T cells from PBMCs cultured with SARS-CoV-2 spike peptides, taken after COVID-19 vaccination. Receptors were obtained from a human donor who received a COVID-19 vaccine. Some clones in this sample may be carry-over from other donors' samples.

This clone was picked up a small number of times. This rearrangement joins TRBV6-5 to TRBJ2-2; D unclear. Looked up from germline, CDR1 is MNHEY and CDR2 is SVGAGI. Trimming took off 6 bases at V and 5 bases at J, with 7 bases between the two ends. The CDR3 sequence is 12 residues long. CDR3 loop: CASRIETGELFF. Written as DNA, the CDR3 is TGTGCCAGCAGAATCGAGACCGGGGAGCTGTTTTTT.

This clone was detected only a few times. This rearrangement joins TRBV29-1 to TRBJ2-2; the D is unclear. CDR1 is SQVTM, CDR2 ANQGSEA, per germline. Trimming shortened V by 6 bases and J by 2 bases, and 10 bases separated the two germline ends. The CDR3 spans 13 residues. CDR3 coding DNA: TGCAGCGTCGACCTCGATAACACCGGGGAGCTGTTTTTT. Translating it yields CSVDLDNTGELFF.

This chain links TRBV7-3 with TRBJ1-1; unclear D gene. The length of the CDR3 is 15 residues. V lost 5 bases to trimming and J lost 1 base, with 14 bases between them. Germline V lookup: CDR1 SGHTA, CDR2 FQGTGA. The CDR3 DNA follows: TGTGCCAGCAGCCTTGGGCGGGGTGGGAACACTGAAGCTTTCTTT. Translation gives CASSLGRGGNTEAFF.

The CDR3 nucleotides are TGCGCCAGCAGCTGGGACAGGAATCAGCCCCAGCATTTT. This encodes CASSWDRNQPQHF. V gene TRBV10-1 combines with J gene TRBJ1-5; 8 nucleotides match TRBD1. The CDR3 loop spans 13 amino acids. V lost 6 bases, J lost 4 bases, and 2 bases stayed unmatched. CDR1 is WNHNN, CDR2 SYGVQD, per germline (reference sequence).

The rearrangement uses TRBV25-1 and TRBJ1-1, with no clear D. Trimming shortened V by 1 base and J by 10 bases, and 13 bases separated the two germline ends. Per germline, CDR1 MGHDK and CDR2 SYGVNS. The CDR3 contains 13 residues. CDR3 sequence reads: CASSELVNMGAFF. The CDR3 DNA reads TGTGCCAGCAGTGAATTAGTAAACATGGGAGCTTTCTTT.